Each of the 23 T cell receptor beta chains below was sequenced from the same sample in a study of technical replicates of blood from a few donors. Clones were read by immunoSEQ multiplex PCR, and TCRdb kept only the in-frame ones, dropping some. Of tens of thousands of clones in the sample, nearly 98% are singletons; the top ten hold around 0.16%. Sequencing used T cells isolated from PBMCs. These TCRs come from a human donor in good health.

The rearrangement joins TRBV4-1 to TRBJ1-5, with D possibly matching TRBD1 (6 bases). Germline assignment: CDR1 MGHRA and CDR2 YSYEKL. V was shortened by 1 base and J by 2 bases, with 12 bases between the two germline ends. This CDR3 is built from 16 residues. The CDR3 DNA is TGCGCCAGCAGCCAAGTCAGGACAGACGGCAATCAGCCCCAGCATTTT. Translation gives CASSQVRTDGNQPQHF.

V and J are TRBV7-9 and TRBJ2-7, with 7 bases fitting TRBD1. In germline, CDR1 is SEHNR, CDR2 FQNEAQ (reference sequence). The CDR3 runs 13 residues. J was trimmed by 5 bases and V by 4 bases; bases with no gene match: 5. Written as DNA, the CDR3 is TGTGCCAGCAGCTATCATCAGGGGGACGAGCAGTACTTC. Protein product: CASSYHQGDEQYF.

CDR3 sequence reads: CASSQDRGIDTDTQYF. CDR3 sequence (DNA): TGTGCCAGCAGCCAAGATCGGGGGATCGACACAGATACGCAGTATTTT. The chain uses TRBV14 and TRBJ2-3; weak D call: TRBD2 (6 bases). Trimming stripped 0 bases from V and 2 bases from J, with 12 bases between. Per the germline V gene, CDR1 is SGHDN and CDR2 is FVKESK. This CDR3 contains 16 residues.

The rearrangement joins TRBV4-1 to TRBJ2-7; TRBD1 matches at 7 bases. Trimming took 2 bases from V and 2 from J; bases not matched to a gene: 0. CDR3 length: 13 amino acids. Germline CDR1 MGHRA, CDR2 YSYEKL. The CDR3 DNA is TGCGCCAGCAGCCAACAGGGGGCCTACGAGCAGTACTTC. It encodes CASSQQGAYEQYF.

CDR3 sequence: CASSVDSTPRSPLHF. As DNA, the CDR3 is TGTGCCAGCAGCGTGGACAGTACCCCAAGGTCACCCCTCCACTTT. This chain connects TRBV9 to TRBJ1-6; perhaps TRBD1 as D (6 bases). Germline assignment: CDR1 SGDLS and CDR2 YYNGEE. Trimming left V 2 bases short and J 10 bases short, with 16 bases between. The CDR3 is 15 residues long.

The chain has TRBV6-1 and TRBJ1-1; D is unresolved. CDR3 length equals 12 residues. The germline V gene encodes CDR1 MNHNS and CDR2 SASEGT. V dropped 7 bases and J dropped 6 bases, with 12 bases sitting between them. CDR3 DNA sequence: TGTGCCAGCAAAATCCCCCCTGCTGAAGCTTTCTTT. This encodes CASKIPPAEAFF.

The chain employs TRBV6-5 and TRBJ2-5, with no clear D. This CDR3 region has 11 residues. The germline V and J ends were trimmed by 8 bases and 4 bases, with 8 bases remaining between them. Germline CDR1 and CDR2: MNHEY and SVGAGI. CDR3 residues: CASGPGETQYF. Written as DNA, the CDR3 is TGTGCCAGCGGGCCCGGAGAGACCCAGTACTTC.

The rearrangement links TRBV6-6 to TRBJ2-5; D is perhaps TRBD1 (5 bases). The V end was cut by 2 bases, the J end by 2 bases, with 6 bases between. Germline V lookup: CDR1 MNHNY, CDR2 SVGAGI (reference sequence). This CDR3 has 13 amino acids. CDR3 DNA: TGTGCCAGCAGTTACGGGGCACAAGAGACCCAGTACTTC. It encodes CASSYGAQETQYF.

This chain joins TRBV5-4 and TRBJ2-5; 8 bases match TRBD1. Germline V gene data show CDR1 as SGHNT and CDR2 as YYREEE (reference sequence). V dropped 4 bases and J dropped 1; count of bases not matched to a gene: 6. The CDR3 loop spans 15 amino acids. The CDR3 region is CASSHDRGLQETQYF. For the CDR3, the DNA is TGTGCCAGCAGCCATGACAGGGGCCTCCAAGAGACCCAGTACTTC.

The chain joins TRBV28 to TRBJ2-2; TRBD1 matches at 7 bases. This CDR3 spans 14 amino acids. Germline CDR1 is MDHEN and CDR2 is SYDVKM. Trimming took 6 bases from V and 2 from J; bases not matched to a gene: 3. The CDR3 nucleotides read TGTGCCAGCAGGAACAGGGGTAACACCGGGGAGCTGTTTTTT. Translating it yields CASRNRGNTGELFF.

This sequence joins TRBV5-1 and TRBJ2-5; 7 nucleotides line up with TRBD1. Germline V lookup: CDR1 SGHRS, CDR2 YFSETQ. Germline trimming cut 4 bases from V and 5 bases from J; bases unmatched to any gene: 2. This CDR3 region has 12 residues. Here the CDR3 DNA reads TGCGCCAGCAGCCAACAGGGGGAGACCCAGTACTTC. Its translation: CASSQQGETQYF. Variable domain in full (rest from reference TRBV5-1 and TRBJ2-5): KAGVTQTPRYLIKTRGQQVTLSCSPISGHRSVSWYQQTPGQGLQFLFEYFSETQRNKGNFPGRFSGRQFSNSRSEMNVSTLELGDSALYLCASSQQGETQYFGPGTRLLVL.

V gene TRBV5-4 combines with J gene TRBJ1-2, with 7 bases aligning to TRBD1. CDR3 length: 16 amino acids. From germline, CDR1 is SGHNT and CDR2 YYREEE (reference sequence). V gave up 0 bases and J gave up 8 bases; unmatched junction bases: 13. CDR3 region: CASSLGGPATGIGYTF. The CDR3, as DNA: TGTGCCAGCAGCTTGGGTGGGCCGGCGACAGGGATCGGCTACACCTTC.

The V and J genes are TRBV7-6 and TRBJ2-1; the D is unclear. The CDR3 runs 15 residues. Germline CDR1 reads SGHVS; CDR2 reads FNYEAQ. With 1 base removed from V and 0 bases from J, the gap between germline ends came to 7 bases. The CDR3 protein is CASSLGSGSYNEQFF. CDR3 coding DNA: TGTGCCAGCAGCTTAGGGAGTGGCTCCTACAATGAGCAGTTCTTC.

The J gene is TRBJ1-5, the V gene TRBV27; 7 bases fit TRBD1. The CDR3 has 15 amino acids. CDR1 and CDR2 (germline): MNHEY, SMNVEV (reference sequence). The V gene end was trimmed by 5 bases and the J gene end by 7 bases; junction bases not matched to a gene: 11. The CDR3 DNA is TGTGCCAGCAGTAGAGACAGGGATGTGGGCCAGCCCCAGCATTTT. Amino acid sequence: CASSRDRDVGQPQHF.

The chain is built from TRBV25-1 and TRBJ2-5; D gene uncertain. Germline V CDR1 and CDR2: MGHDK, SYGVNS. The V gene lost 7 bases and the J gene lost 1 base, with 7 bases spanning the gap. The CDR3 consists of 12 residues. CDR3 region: CASNRAQETQYF. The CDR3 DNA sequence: TGTGCCAGCAACAGAGCCCAAGAGACCCAGTACTTC.

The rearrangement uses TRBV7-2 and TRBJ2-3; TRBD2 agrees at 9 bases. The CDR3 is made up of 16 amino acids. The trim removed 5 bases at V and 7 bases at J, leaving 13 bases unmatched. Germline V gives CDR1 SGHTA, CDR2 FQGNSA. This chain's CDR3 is CASSPGAGTSPHTQYF. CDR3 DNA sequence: TGTGCCAGCAGCCCAGGGGCCGGGACTAGCCCACATACGCAGTATTTT. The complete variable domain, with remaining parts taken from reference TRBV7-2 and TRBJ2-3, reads GAGVSQSPSNKVTEKGKDVELRCDPISGHTALYWYRQSLGQGLEFLIYFQGNSAPDKSGLPSDRFSAERTGGSVSTLTIQRTQQEDSAVYLCASSPGAGTSPHTQYFGPGTRLTVL.

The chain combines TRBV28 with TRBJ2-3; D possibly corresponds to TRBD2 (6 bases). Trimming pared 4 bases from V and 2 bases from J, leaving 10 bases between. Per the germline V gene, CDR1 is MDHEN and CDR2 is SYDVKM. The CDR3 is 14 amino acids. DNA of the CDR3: TGTGCCAGCAGTTCTCCTAGCGCCACAGATACGCAGTATTTT. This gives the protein CASSSPSATDTQYF.

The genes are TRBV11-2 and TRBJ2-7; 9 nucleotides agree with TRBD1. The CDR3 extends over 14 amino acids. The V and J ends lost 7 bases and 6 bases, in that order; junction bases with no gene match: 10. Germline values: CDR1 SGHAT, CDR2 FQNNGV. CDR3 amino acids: CASTLGQGYSEQYF. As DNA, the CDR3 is TGTGCCAGCACCTTGGGACAGGGTTACAGCGAGCAGTACTTC.

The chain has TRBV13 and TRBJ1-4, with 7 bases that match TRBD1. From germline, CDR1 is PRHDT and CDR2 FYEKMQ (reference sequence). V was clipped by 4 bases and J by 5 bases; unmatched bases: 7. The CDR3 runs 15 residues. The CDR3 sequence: CASSSQTGPNEKLFF. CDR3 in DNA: TGTGCCAGCAGCTCACAGACAGGGCCCAATGAAAAACTGTTTTTT.

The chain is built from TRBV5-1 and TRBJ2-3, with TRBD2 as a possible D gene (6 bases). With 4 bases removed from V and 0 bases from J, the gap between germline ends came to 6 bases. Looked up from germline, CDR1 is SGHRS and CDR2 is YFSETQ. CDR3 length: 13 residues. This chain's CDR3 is CASSGGSTDTQYF. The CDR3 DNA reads TGCGCCAGCAGCGGGGGGAGCACAGATACGCAGTATTTT.

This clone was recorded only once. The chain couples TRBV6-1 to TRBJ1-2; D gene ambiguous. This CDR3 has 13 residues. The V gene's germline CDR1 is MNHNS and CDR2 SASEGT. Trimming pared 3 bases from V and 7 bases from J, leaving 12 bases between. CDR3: CASSDVSSPGYTF. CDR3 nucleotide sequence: TGTGCCAGCAGTGACGTTTCCTCCCCTGGCTACACCTTC.

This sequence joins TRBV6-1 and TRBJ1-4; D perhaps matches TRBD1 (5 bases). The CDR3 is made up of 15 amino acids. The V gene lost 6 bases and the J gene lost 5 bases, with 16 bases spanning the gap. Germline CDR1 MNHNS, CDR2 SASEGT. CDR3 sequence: CASRDPGNPNEKLFF. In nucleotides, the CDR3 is TGTGCCAGCAGAGACCCAGGGAATCCCAATGAAAAACTGTTTTTT.

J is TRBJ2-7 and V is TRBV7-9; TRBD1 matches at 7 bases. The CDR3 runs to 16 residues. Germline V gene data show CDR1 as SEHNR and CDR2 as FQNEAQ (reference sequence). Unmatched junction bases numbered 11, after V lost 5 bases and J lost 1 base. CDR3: CASSGNRDSLSYEQYF. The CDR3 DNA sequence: TGTGCCAGCAGCGGGAATCGGGACAGTTTGTCCTACGAGCAGTACTTC. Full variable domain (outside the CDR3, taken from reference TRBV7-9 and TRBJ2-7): DTGVSQNPRHKITKRGQNVTFRCDPISEHNRLYWYRQTLGQGPEFLTYFQNEAQLEKSRLLSDRFSAERPKGSFSTLEIQRTEQGDSAMYLCASSGNRDSLSYEQYFGPGTRLTVT.